This TCR beta chain was sequenced in a study of identical twins. Broader study findings: Invariant MAIT and iNKT cells may have partly biased zero-insertion analyses.

In regard to this clonotype: The antigen remains unidentified.

The V and J ends lost 3 bases and 7 bases, in that order; junction bases with no gene match: 10. CDR3 length: 16 amino acids. CDR1 is MGHRA, CDR2 YSYEKL, per germline. A universal primer site arose from template switching, and cDNA bore unique molecular identifiers. TCRdb re-derived calls from the 5' RACE reads in MiXCR, one entry per CDR3 protein. The data hold about 790,000 distinct CDR3 sequences, with 15% to 20% observed a single time. The same data also went into a second study, on T cells expressing NK-cell markers. From that study: In roughly six donors, dominant NKG2C+ clonotypes were roughly 1.0-8% of CD8+ T cells.

The chain has TRBV4-1 and TRBJ2-1; TRBD1 aligns across 9 bases. The clonotype originates from a woman aged 18-35 years in good health. Sequencing was performed on PBMCs. CDR3 residues: CASSQPGTGRYNEQFF. CDR3 DNA: TGCGCCAGCAGCCAGCCCGGGACAGGGAGATATAATGAGCAGTTCTTC.